This T cell receptor (beta chain) was sequenced during a study of tumor-infiltrating lymphocytes in localized non-small cell lung cancer. TCRdb's table, derived via immunoSEQ multiplex PCR, lists solely in-frame clones and lacks some. Among under 15,000 clones listed, 68% were seen once. The CDR3 length is 11 residues. The germline gives CDR1 MNHEY, CDR2 SVGAGI. V lost 6 bases, J lost 11 bases, and 6 bases stayed unmatched. This clone was seen just once. The receptor was isolated from a human donor with non-small cell lung cancer. The sample was lung tumor tissue. The chain has TRBV6-5 and TRBJ2-5, with 7 bases identical to TRBD2. The CDR3: CASSLGGEQYF. CDR3 DNA: TGTGCCAGCAGCTTGGGGGGGGAACAGTACTTC.